This TCR beta chain was sequenced in a study of T cell repertoires in cytomegalovirus infection. Study as a whole: It was recently identified HLA-C-restricted and well-studied HLA-B-restricted CMV epitopes that the study used. TCR beta signatures that were public indicated CMV infection and matching HLA type. Regarding the study as a whole: Cumulative frequency of public TCR beta families picked out carriers of CMV plus the relevant HLA. The response measured ex vivo was dominated by TCR beta clonotypes (HLA-C-restricted and CMV-specific).

This CDR3 has 14 residues. The trim removed 6 bases at V and 4 bases at J, leaving 8 bases unmatched. TCRdb fed the reads into MiXCR, producing one record per CDR3 protein. Altogether roughly 500,000 distinct CDR3 sequences are present, roughly a third being singletons, with the ten largest covering roughly 17%. This clonotype was found a few times. Its target is unknown. J is TRBJ1-2 and V is TRBV12-3 or TRBV12-4; 7 nucleotides agree with TRBD1. The material was cultured PBMCs, obtained from culture after CMV antigen stimulation. The TCR sequence derives from a human donor in good health (CMV status not recorded). Some clones in this sample may be carry-over from other donors' samples. The CDR3: CASSLQTGTYGYTF. The CDR3 region has the DNA TGTGCCAGCAGCCTTCAGACAGGGACCTATGGCTACACCTTC.